Sequencing of this TCR beta chain was carried out in a study of cytomegalovirus exposure and HLA in healthy donors. This clone was observed a single time. There are 14 residues in the CDR3. Germline lookup yields CDR1 SGHNT and CDR2 YYREEE (reference sequence). Germline trimming cut 4 bases from V and 8 bases from J; bases unmatched to any gene: 10. PCR amplification relied on 60 Vbeta primers (plus 13 Jbeta primers). The table came from immunoSEQ multiplex PCR; TCRdb's copy has only in-frame clones and leaves some out. The top ten hold 2.5% to 3% of the sample, which has 200,000 or so clones, approximately 85% seen once.

Sequenced sample: PBMCs. The V call is TRBV5-4, the J call TRBJ1-2; TRBD1 agrees at 8 bases. The receptor comes from a woman aged 40 to 55 in good health and CMV-seronegative. The DNA of the CDR3 is TGTGCCAGCAGCGGACAGGGCTCTGGGGGCGGCTACACCTTC. Amino acids: CASSGQGSGGGYTF.